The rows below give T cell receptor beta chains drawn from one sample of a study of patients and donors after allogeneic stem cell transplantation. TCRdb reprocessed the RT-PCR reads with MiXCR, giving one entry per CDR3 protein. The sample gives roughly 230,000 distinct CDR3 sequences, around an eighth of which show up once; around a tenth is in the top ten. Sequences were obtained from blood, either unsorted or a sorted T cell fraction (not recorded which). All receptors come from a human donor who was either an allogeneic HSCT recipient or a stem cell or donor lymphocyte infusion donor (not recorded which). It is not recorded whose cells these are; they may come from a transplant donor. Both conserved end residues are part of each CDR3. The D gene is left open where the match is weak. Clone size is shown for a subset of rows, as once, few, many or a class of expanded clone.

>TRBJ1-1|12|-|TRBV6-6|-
TGTGCCAGCAGTCCCCAGATGATTCAAGCTTTCTTT
CASSPQMIQAFF
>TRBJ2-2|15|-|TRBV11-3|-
TGTGCCAGCAGCTCCGGCGTGGCGAACACCGGGGAGCTGTTTTTT
CASSSGVANTGELFF
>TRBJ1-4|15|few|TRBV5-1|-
-
CASSPRSRGRKTVFF
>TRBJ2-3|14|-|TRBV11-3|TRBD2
TGTGCCAGCAGCACCGGGGGGGCATCAGATACGCAGTATTTT
CASSTGGASDTQYF
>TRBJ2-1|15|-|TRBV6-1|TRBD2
TGTGCCAGCAGTGAAGGGCTAGCGGAGTACAATGAGCAGTTCTTC
CASSEGLAEYNEQFF
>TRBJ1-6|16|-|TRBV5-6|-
TGTGCCAGCAGCTCGAGGGCCGCAGGGGTCAATTCACCCCTCCACTTT
CASSSRAAGVNSPLHF
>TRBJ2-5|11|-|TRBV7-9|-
TGTGCCAGCAGCCGAGGGGAGACCCAGTACTTC
CASSRGETQYF
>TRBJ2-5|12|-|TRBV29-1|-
TGCAGCGTTGAAGTCAGTCAAGAGACCCAGTACTTC
CSVEVSQETQYF
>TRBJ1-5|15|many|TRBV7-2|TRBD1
TGTGCCAGCAGCTTTACAGGGGGCTTCAATCAGCCCCAGCATTTT
CASSFTGGFNQPQHF
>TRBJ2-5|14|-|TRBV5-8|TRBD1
TGTGCCAGCAGCAACCCCGACAGGGGGGAGACCCAGTACTTC
CASSNPDRGETQYF
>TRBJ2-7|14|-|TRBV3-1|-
TGTGCCAGCAGCCGACGGACTTTACCCGTCGAGCAGTACTTC
CASSRRTLPVEQYF
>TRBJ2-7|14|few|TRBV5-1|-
TGCGCCAGCGCGCCGCGACAGGCTACCTACGAGCAGTACTTC
CASAPRQATYEQYF
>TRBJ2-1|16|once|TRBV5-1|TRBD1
TGCGCCAGCAGCTTGGTTCGGACAGGGGTGTCCAATGAGCAGTTCTTC
CASSLVRTGVSNEQFF
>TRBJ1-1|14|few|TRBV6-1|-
TGTGCCAGCAGCGTCACAGGGCTGGAGGTTGAAGCTTTCTTT
CASSVTGLEVEAFF
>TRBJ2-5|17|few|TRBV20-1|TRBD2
TGCAGTGCTAGAGTTTCCGGGACTAGCGGGGGGGCGGAGACCCAGTACTTC
CSARVSGTSGGAETQYF
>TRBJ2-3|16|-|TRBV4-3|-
TGCGCCAGCAGCCAAGGGCAGGCTAGCGAGGCAGATACGCAGTATTTT
CASSQGQASEADTQYF
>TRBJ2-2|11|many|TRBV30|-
TGTGCCTGGAGAGGGCCCGGGGAGCTGTTTTTT
CAWRGPGELFF
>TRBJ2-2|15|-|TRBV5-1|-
TGCGCCAGCAGCTTGATCGGTTCGAACACCGGGGAGCTGTTTTTT
CASSLIGSNTGELFF
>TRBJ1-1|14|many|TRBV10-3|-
TGTGCCATCTCGGAGGGAGGGGACACAGGTGAAGCTTTCTTT
CAISEGGDTGEAFF
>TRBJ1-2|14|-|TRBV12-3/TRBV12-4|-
TGTGCCAGCAGTTTGGCTGGGTTGATCTCTGGCTACACCTTC
CASSLAGLISGYTF
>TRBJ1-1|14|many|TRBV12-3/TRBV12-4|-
TGTGCCAGCAGTTTATTGGCCATGAACACTGAAGCTTTCTTT
CASSLLAMNTEAFF
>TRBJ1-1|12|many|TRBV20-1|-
TGCAGTGTAACCGACTCGGGACTGAAAGCTTTCTTT
CSVTDSGLKAFF
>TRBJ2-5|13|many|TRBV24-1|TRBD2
TGTGCCACCAGTCAGCGGGGACGAGAGACCCAGTACTTC
CATSQRGRETQYF
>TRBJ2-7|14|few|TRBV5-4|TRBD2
TGTGCCAGCAGCTTGCGGGAGGGGGTAAACGAGCAGTACTTC
CASSLREGVNEQYF
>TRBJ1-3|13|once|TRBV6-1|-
TGTGCCACTCGAACCGGGACAAGGAACACCATATATTTT
CATRTGTRNTIYF
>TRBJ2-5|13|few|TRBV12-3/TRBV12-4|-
TGTGCCAGCAGTTTACAGCGCCAAGAGACCCAGTACTTC
CASSLQRQETQYF
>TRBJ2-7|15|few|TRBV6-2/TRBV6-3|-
TGTGCCAGCAGACTAGGAGGGACAGCGACCTACGAGCAGTACTTC
CASRLGGTATYEQYF
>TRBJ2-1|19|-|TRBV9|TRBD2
TGTGCCAGCAGCCGTACGACTAGCGGGGGGGCAAGACAAGGGAATGAGCAGTTCTTC
CASSRTTSGGARQGNEQFF
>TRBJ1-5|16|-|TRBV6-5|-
TGTGCCAGCAGTTACTCAGCCAGGGCGGTAAATCAGCCCCAGCATTTT
CASSYSARAVNQPQHF
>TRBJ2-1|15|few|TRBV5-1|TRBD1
TGCGCCAGCAGCCCCCGGGACAGCTCCTACAATGAGCAGTTCTTC
CASSPRDSSYNEQFF
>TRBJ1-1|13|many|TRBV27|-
TGTGCCAGCAGGGCAACAGGGAACACTGAAGCTTTCTTT
CASRATGNTEAFF
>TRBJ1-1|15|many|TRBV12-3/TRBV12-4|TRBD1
TGTGCCAGCAGTCTAGGGGACAGGTCGGGCACTGAAGCTTTCTTT
CASSLGDRSGTEAFF
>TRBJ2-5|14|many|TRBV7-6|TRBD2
TGTGCCAGCAGCTTAACAGCGGGGGGTGAGACCCAGTACTTC
CASSLTAGGETQYF
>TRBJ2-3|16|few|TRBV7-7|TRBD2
TGTGCTAGCAGCGAGGGACTAGCGGGGACCACAGATACGCAGTATTTT
CASSEGLAGTTDTQYF
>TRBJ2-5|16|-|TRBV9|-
TGTGCCAGCAGCGTAGCGGGTTGGACATCACAAGAGACCCAGTACTTC
CASSVAGWTSQETQYF
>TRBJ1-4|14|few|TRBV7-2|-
TGTGCCAGCAGCTCTGGGCACTTTAATGAAAAACTGTTTTTT
CASSSGHFNEKLFF
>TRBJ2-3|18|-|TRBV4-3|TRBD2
TGCGCCAGCAGCCAGTGGGACGGGGGGGCAAAAGGTTCAGATACGCAGTATTTT
CASSQWDGGAKGSDTQYF
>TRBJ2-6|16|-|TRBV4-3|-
TGCGCCAGCAGCCAAGAAATCCGTTCTGGGGCCAACGTCCTGACTTTC
CASSQEIRSGANVLTF
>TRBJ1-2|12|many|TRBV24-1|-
TGTGCCACCCCGGGCCCGAACTATGGCTACACCTTC
CATPGPNYGYTF
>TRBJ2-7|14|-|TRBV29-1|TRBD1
TGCAGCGTTGAAGGGACAGGGAGTTCCTACGAGCAGTACTTC
CSVEGTGSSYEQYF
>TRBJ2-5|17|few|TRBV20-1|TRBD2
TGCAGTGCTAGAGGAACTAGCGGGGAAACGATACAAGAGACCCAGTACTTC
CSARGTSGETIQETQYF
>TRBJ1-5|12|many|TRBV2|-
TGTGCCAGCAGTGACTCAGGTCAGCCCCAGCATTTT
CASSDSGQPQHF
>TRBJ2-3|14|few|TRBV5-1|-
TGCGCCAGCAGCGTCGCGGGTTACACAGATACGCAGTATTTT
CASSVAGYTDTQYF
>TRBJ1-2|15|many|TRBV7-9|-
TGTGCCAGCAGCTTAGCGCAAACAGACACCTATGGCTACACCTTC
CASSLAQTDTYGYTF
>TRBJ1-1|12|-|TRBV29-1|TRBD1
TGCTGTTCGACAGGGGGAAACACTGAAGCTTTCTTT
CCSTGGNTEAFF
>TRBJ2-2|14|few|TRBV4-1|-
TGCGCCAGCAGCAAGTTAGGGGGAACCGGGGAGCTGTTTTTT
CASSKLGGTGELFF
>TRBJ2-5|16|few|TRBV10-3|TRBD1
TGTGCCATCAGCGGAGGACAGGGGATTAGGAAAGAGACCCAGTACTTC
CAISGGQGIRKETQYF
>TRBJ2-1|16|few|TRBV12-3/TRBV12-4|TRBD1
TGTGCCAGCAGTTCACAGGGGGCCGACCATTACAATGAGCAGTTCTTC
CASSSQGADHYNEQFF
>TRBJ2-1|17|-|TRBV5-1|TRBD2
TGCGCCAGCAGCGACGGACTAGCGGGGGGCCTACACAATGAGCAGTTCTTC
CASSDGLAGGLHNEQFF
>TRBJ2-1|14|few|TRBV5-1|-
TGCGCCAGCACGGCGGGAAGCTCCTACAATGAGCAGTTCTTC
CASTAGSSYNEQFF
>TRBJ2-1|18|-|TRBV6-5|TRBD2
TGTGCCAGCAGTTATGATACTAGCGGGAGGGTAGTCTTGAATGAGCAGTTCTTC
CASSYDTSGRVVLNEQFF
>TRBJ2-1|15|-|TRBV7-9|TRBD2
TGTGCCAGCAGAAACAGACTAGCGGGTGTCCATGAGCAGTTCTTC
CASRNRLAGVHEQFF
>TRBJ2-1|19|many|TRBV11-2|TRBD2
TGTGCCAGCAGCTTTCCCCTAGCGGGGGGCCAGAGCTCCTACAATGAGCAGTTCTTC
CASSFPLAGGQSSYNEQFF
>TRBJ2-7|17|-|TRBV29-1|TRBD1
TGCAGCGTTGAAGGTATCGTGCTGGGACAGGGGGTCTACGAGCAGTACTTC
CSVEGIVLGQGVYEQYF
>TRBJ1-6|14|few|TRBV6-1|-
TGTGCCAGCACAGGGGAATTGTTGGGTTCACCCCTCCACTTT
CASTGELLGSPLHF
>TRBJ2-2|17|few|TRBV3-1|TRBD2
TGTGCCAGCAGCCAAGATAGGACTAGCGGGAGCACCGGGGAGCTGTTTTTT
CASSQDRTSGSTGELFF
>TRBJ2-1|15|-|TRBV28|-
TGTGCCAGCAGTTTCGTCCGGAGCTCCTACAATGAGCAGTTCTTC
CASSFVRSSYNEQFF
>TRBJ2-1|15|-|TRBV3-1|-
TGTGCCAGCAGTCAATGGGACTCATACTACAATGAGCAGTTCTTC
CASSQWDSYYNEQFF